The rows below give T cell receptor beta chains drawn from one sample of a study of blood T cell repertoires in COVID-19. The repertoire was sequenced with immunoSEQ multiplex PCR; TCRdb's copy has only in-frame clones and lacks some. The sample includes under 200,000 clones, around nine tenths of them seen just once. Sequenced input: peripheral blood. These receptors all stem from a man between 65 and 85 years old with active or convalescent COVID-19. Both conserved end residues are part of each CDR3. A D gene is named only where the DNA matches it firmly. Clone sizes are given selectively: once, few, many, or a class where the clone is expanded.

abundance	d_gene	v_gene	j_gene	len	CDR3nt	CDR3aa
once	-	TRBV6-5	TRBJ2-1	10	TGTGCCAGCAGGCGGAATGAGCAGTTCTTC	CASRRNEQFF
-	TRBD1	TRBV5-1	TRBJ2-2	16	TGCGCCAGCAGCCAGAGGGACAGGGATCCTTCCGGGGAGCTGTTTTTT	CASSQRDRDPSGELFF
-	-	TRBV11-2	TRBJ1-3	14	TGTGCCAGCAGCTCACCACAGTCTGGAAACACCATATATTTT	CASSSPQSGNTIYF
-	TRBD1	TRBV7-8	TRBJ1-5	15	TGTGCCAGCAGCTTGGCCACAGGGGCGAGGCAGCCCCAGCATTTT	CASSLATGARQPQHF
-	-	TRBV6-5	TRBJ1-6	13	TGTGCCAGTACTACAAGATTAGATTCACCCCTCCACTTT	CASTTRLDSPLHF
-	-	TRBV11-2	TRBJ2-3	15	TGTGCCAGCAGCTTAGCCCCGGGTTCAGCAGATACGCAGTATTTT	CASSLAPGSADTQYF
once	TRBD1	TRBV2	TRBJ1-6	14	TGTGCCAGCAGACTTACAGGGGTGCAGTCACCCCTCCACTTT	CASRLTGVQSPLHF
-	-	TRBV12-3/TRBV12-4	TRBJ2-5	13	TGTGCCAGCAGCCTCGACAGGAAAGAGACCCAGTACTTC	CASSLDRKETQYF
-	TRBD2	TRBV3-1/TRBV3-2	TRBJ2-7	15	TGTGCCAGCAGCCGCGGTGGTAGCGGGGGCTACGAGCAGTACTTC	CASSRGGSGGYEQYF
-	TRBD1	TRBV7-9	TRBJ2-7	12	TGTGCCAGCAGCCAGACAGGGTGGTGGCAGTACTTC	CASSQTGWWQYF
-	-	TRBV12-3/TRBV12-4	TRBJ2-1	13	TGTGCCAGCACCCCCTTTACCTACAATGAGCAGTTCTTC	CASTPFTYNEQFF
-	-	TRBV28	TRBJ2-4	14	TGTGCCTCGTGGAGCTTGGAGACCAAAAACATTCAGTACTTC	CASWSLETKNIQYF
-	TRBD2	TRBV27	TRBJ2-1	14	TGTGCCAGCAGTTTTAGCGGGCCCTACAATGAGCAGTTCTTC	CASSFSGPYNEQFF
-	TRBD1	TRBV19	TRBJ2-5	16	TGTGCCAGTAGTATATATTGGACAGGCGACCAAGAGACCCAGTACTTC	CASSIYWTGDQETQYF
-	TRBD1	TRBV7-9	TRBJ2-7	15	TGTGCCAGCAGCGTGATCAGGGGGTTCTCCTACGAGCAGTACTTC	CASSVIRGFSYEQYF
-	TRBD2	TRBV4-1	TRBJ2-5	15	TGCGCCAGCAGCGTTAGCGGGACCTCCCAAGAGACCCAGTACTTC	CASSVSGTSQETQYF
-	TRBD2	TRBV4-1	TRBJ2-2	16	TGCGCCAGCAGCCCTATCGGTGGGGGGGTAATCGGGGAGCTGTTTTTT	CASSPIGGGVIGELFF
-	TRBD2	TRBV28	TRBJ2-3	17	TGTGCCAGCAGCCCAGTGACTAGCGGGGGGGCTGGAGATACGCAGTATTTT	CASSPVTSGGAGDTQYF
once	TRBD1	TRBV10-3	TRBJ1-5	15	TGTGCCGTTGGGGGGGAACAGGGGGTCAATCAGCCCCAGCATTTT	CAVGGEQGVNQPQHF
-	TRBD1	TRBV6-2/TRBV6-3	TRBJ2-7	15	TGTGCCAGCAGTTACCTCAGGACAGGCTCCTACGAGCAGTACTTC	CASSYLRTGSYEQYF
-	TRBD2	TRBV6-1	TRBJ2-3	14	TGTGCCAGCAGTGACGGGAGGAGAGGAGATACGCAGTATTTT	CASSDGRRGDTQYF
-	TRBD2	TRBV7-2	TRBJ2-5	16	TGTGCCAGCAGCTATAGCGGGGGCCTGGTGGGGGAGACCCAGTACTTC	CASSYSGGLVGETQYF
-	-	TRBV27	TRBJ2-5	13	TGTGCCAGCAGCTGGGCGGGGTCCGGGACCCAGTACTTC	CASSWAGSGTQYF
-	-	TRBV28	TRBJ1-5	15	TGTGCCAGCAGCTGGGAACGAGGGAGCAATCAGCCCCAGCATTTT	CASSWERGSNQPQHF
once	TRBD2	TRBV18	TRBJ2-7	13	TGTGCCAGCTCAACGGGGGGACCTTACGAGCAGTACTTC	CASSTGGPYEQYF
few	TRBD1	TRBV6-2/TRBV6-3	TRBJ2-5	14	TGTGCCAGCAGTACTTTGGGACAGCAAGAGACCCAGTACTTC	CASSTLGQQETQYF
-	-	TRBV10-3	TRBJ2-3	18	TGTGCCATCACCGACGGGGACGGACAGATGCACCTTGCAGATACGCAGTATTTT	CAITDGDGQMHLADTQYF
-	-	TRBV19	TRBJ2-2	15	TGTGCCAGTAGTAGACAGGGACTCGAGTCCGGGGAGCTGTTTTTT	CASSRQGLESGELFF
-	TRBD2	TRBV3-1/TRBV3-2	TRBJ2-2	17	TGTGCCAGCAGCCAAACCTCTAGCGGGGGGCCGGCCGGGGAGCTGTTTTTT	CASSQTSSGGPAGELFF
once	-	TRBV11-2	TRBJ2-3	16	TGTGCCAGCAGCTTACTTCGGCGGGGAGCCACAGATACGCAGTATTTT	CASSLLRRGATDTQYF
-	TRBD1	TRBV19	TRBJ2-7	11	TGTGCCAGGGGACAGGCCTACGAGCAGTACTTC	CARGQAYEQYF
-	TRBD2	TRBV12-3/TRBV12-4	TRBJ2-1	13	TGTGCCAGCAGTTTAGTTTCGGGAGGTGAGCAGTTCTTC	CASSLVSGGEQFF
-	-	TRBV11-2	TRBJ2-7	16	TGTGCCAGCAGCTTACCGTCGACTAGGTTTCGGACCGAGCAGTACTTC	CASSLPSTRFRTEQYF
-	-	TRBV5-1	TRBJ1-1	13	TGCGCCAGCAGCCTACATCAGGTAGCTGAAGCTTTCTTT	CASSLHQVAEAFF
-	-	TRBV5-1	TRBJ2-6	16	TGCGCCAGCAGTGACATGGGGCCCTCTGGGGCCAACGTCCTGACTTTC	CASSDMGPSGANVLTF
-	-	TRBV12-3/TRBV12-4	TRBJ1-1	13	TGTGCCAGCAGAAGGGGAATGAACACTGAAGCTTTCTTT	CASRRGMNTEAFF
-	-	TRBV6-4	TRBJ2-3	17	TGTGCCAGCAGTGATTTGGGGTACGGGGGTGGGACAGATACGCAGTATTTT	CASSDLGYGGGTDTQYF
-	TRBD2	TRBV5-5	TRBJ2-5	15	TGTGCCAGCAGCTTACTAGCGGGAGTTAGCGAGACCCAGTACTTC	CASSLLAGVSETQYF
-	-	TRBV7-2	TRBJ2-5	14	TGTGCCAGCAGCCAAACCCCTCCCCAGGAGACCCAGTACTTC	CASSQTPPQETQYF
-	TRBD1	TRBV19	TRBJ2-7	15	TGTGCCAGTAGTATTAAGGGGACAGTGGACTACGAGCAGTACTTC	CASSIKGTVDYEQYF
-	TRBD1	TRBV6-1	TRBJ1-6	19	TGTGCCAGCAGTGAAAGGGGGACAGCGACAAGCTCCTATAATTCACCCCTCCACTTT	CASSERGTATSSYNSPLHF
-	TRBD2	TRBV28	TRBJ2-1	13	TGTGCCAGCAGCAGCGTATTACTAGCGGAGCAGTTCTTC	CASSSVLLAEQFF
-	TRBD2	TRBV24-1	TRBJ2-1	17	TGTGCCACCAGTGATGGGCTCGGGACTAGCTCCGGCAATGAGCAGTTCTTC	CATSDGLGTSSGNEQFF
-	TRBD1	TRBV13	TRBJ2-3	15	TGTGCCAGCAGCTGGCGGACAGGGGGCGTAGATACGCAGTATTTT	CASSWRTGGVDTQYF
-	TRBD1	TRBV6-4	TRBJ1-1	14	TGTGCCAGCAGTCCCGACAGGGCGAACACTGAAGCTTTCTTT	CASSPDRANTEAFF
-	-	TRBV7-2	TRBJ2-3	17	TGTGCCAGCAGCCCAGACGGAGCGGGTAGCGTCACAGATACGCAGTATTTT	CASSPDGAGSVTDTQYF
-	-	TRBV14	TRBJ1-6	16	TGTGCCAGCAGCCAAGCCCTCGCCGGGATGAATTCACCCCTCCACTTT	CASSQALAGMNSPLHF